This T cell receptor beta chain was sequenced in a study of shared clonotypes between healthy human individuals. Regarding the study as a whole: In having few donors, the study represented limited genetic and exposure-history diversity. Naive subsets, compared against memory subsets, generally had larger estimated richness values. Generation probabilities were higher for clonotypes shared across all four sorted-subset donors than for unshared ones.

Adults of Caucasian background living in Nashville, Tennessee made up all donors. Comment on this clone: Its antigen is as yet unknown.

The assay was immunoSEQ multiplex PCR, and TCRdb's table has in-frame clones only and misses some. This repertoire shows 300,000 to 400,000 clones, around nine tenths found once; its top ten account for roughly 17%. This CDR3 is 14 amino acids long. CDR1 is MNHNS and CDR2 is SASEGT in the germline V gene. J gave up 3 bases and V 6 bases, and 6 bases lay outside the gene matches. Input material: memory CD8+ T cells sorted from blood. Sample subset: CD45RO+ cells pooled with CCR7-negative TemRA cells. The chain joins TRBV6-1 to TRBJ2-7; TRBD1 matches at 9 bases. This TCR derives from a man between 18 and 35 years old in good health. The CDR3 loop reads CASSSGTGYYEQYF. The CDR3 nucleotides are TGTGCCAGCAGCTCCGGGACAGGGTACTACGAGCAGTACTTC.